This passage covers 10 T cell receptor beta chains from one sample sequenced in a study of CD8+ T cells in alopecia areata. Noted treatment: oral pan-JAK inhibitor, 5-10 mg twice daily. As the sequencing template, cDNA was produced by extracting RNA and reverse transcribing it. Generated by immunoSEQ multiplex PCR, the TCRdb table keeps only in-frame clones and is missing some. This table holds 150,000 to 200,000 clones, 64% found once. The sequencing here drew on CD4+ T cells sorted from blood, taken around week 50, from a patient treated with tofacitinib. The receptor set was obtained from a human donor with alopecia areata.

The genes are TRBV30 and TRBJ1-2; 7 nucleotides match TRBD1. Germline values: CDR1 GTSNPN, CDR2 SVGIG (reference sequence). V lost 3 bases, J lost 4 bases, and 14 bases stayed unmatched. The CDR3 totals 16 residues. CDR3 coding DNA: TGTGCCTGGAGGAATGAAAGGGACAGCCGTTCCTATGGCTACACCTTC. Translating it yields CAWRNERDSRSYGYTF.

V is TRBV29-1 and J is TRBJ1-2; 10 nucleotides agree with TRBD1. Germline CDR1 reads SQVTM; CDR2 reads ANQGSEA. The CDR3 consists of 13 residues. V gave up 3 bases and J gave up 7 bases; unmatched junction bases: 5. CDR3 in DNA: TGCAGCGTTGAGGCTGGACAGGGGGGTGGCTACACCTTC. Its protein product is CSVEAGQGGGYTF.

A word on this clone: The sample holds other DNA sequences that translate to the same CDR3. This chain joins TRBV15 and TRBJ1-1; D is unclear. Germline assignment: CDR1 LNHNV and CDR2 YYDKDF (reference sequence). V lost 0 bases, J lost 1 base, and 3 bases lay in between. The CDR3 sequence is 13 residues long. The CDR3 DNA reads as TGTGCCACCAGCAGAGACCGGAACACTGAAGCTTTCTTT. Residues: CATSRDRNTEAFF. Based on the CDR3 plus reference TRBV15 and TRBJ1-1, the full variable domain is DAMVIQNPRYQVTQFGKPVTLSCSQTLNHNVMYWYQQKSSQAPKLLFHYYDKDFNNEADTPDNFQSRRPNTSFCFLDIRSPGLGDTAMYLCATSRDRNTEAFFGQGTRLTVV.

The rearrangement joins TRBV4-3 to TRBJ2-3; D uncertain. Per the germline V gene, CDR1 is LGHNA and CDR2 is YSLEER. This CDR3 is 16 amino acids long. Trimming took 0 bases from V and 0 from J, leaving 10 bases between them. The CDR3 sequence is CASSQDPRQSTDTQYF. CDR3 coding DNA: TGCGCCAGCAGCCAAGATCCTCGGCAGAGCACAGATACGCAGTATTTT.

This clone is a singleton in its sample. The rearrangement links TRBV9 to TRBJ2-5; D is ambiguous. CDR1 SGDLS and CDR2 YYNGEE come from the germline V gene. The V and J ends lost 0 bases and 1 base respectively, with 13 bases between them. The CDR3 sequence is 16 residues long. The CDR3 bases are TGTGCCAGCAGCGTAGAGGCAGGCCTCAGCCAAGAGACCCAGTACTTC. Its protein product is CASSVEAGLSQETQYF.

The chain has TRBV25-1 and TRBJ1-2, with no clear D. Germline CDR1 reads MGHDK; CDR2 reads SYGVNS. Deletions cut 8 bases from V and 8 bases from J, with 15 bases between. This CDR3 is 12 amino acids long. This CDR3 is CASYGPSGGYTF. CDR3 in DNA: TGTGCCAGCTACGGGCCCTCTGGGGGCTACACCTTC.

The chain combines TRBV18 with TRBJ2-1; D remains ambiguous. V was trimmed by 5 bases and J by 7 bases, leaving 6 bases between them. CDR3 length equals 11 residues. CDR1 is KGHSH and CDR2 is LQKENI in the germline V gene. The CDR3 here is CASSMANEQFF. The CDR3 DNA sequence: TGTGCCAGCTCAATGGCTAATGAGCAGTTCTTC.

CDR3 nucleotide sequence: TGCAGCGTTGCCAGCAATAGCAATCAGCCCCAGCATTTT. Encoded protein: CSVASNSNQPQHF. V and J are TRBV29-1 and TRBJ1-5; the D is unclear. Per the germline V gene, CDR1 is SQVTM and CDR2 is ANQGSEA. V shed 4 bases and J shed 0 bases, with 7 bases lying between them. The CDR3 contains 13 residues.

V gene TRBV29-1 combines with J gene TRBJ2-3; D gene unclear. The CDR3 sequence is 12 residues long. The V end lost 4 bases, the J end lost 1 base, and 6 bases lay between the germline ends. Germline V gene sequence: CDR1 SQVTM, CDR2 ANQGSEA. In nucleotides, the CDR3 is TGCAGCGTTGCCCAGCGCACAGATACGCAGTATTTT. As protein: CSVAQRTDTQYF.

This rearrangement joins TRBV30 to TRBJ1-2; 11 bases are shared with TRBD1. The CDR3 consists of 15 residues. Trimming cost V 2 bases and J 0 bases; bases outside gene matches: 2. Germline V gene sequence: CDR1 GTSNPN, CDR2 SVGIG (reference sequence). CDR3 nucleotide sequence: TGTGCCTGGAGTATGGGACAGGGGGCTAACTATGGCTACACCTTC. It encodes CAWSMGQGANYGYTF.